The 6 T cell receptor beta chains listed next were all sequenced from one sample in a study of T cells after yellow fever vaccination. TCRdb itself ran the 5' RACE reads through MiXCR, one entry per CDR3 protein. The table lists tens of thousands of distinct CDR3 sequences, less than 5.5% of them singletons. Sequenced material: PBMCs, either bulk or a sorted T-cell subset (CD4+, CD8+, memory, or dextramer-sorted; not recorded which), taken approximately 40 days after the first yellow fever vaccination. Receptors originate from a man between 18 and 29 years old who received the YFV17D yellow fever vaccine.

This clonotype was found many times. The rearrangement links TRBV9 to TRBJ1-6; 7 bases are shared with TRBD1. The CDR3 spans 14 residues. Trimming cost V 7 bases and J 6 bases; bases outside gene matches: 7. Germline lookup yields CDR1 SGDLS and CDR2 YYNGEE. The CDR3 loop is CASGKGGSNSPLHF. CDR3 nucleotide sequence: TGTGCCAGCGGAAAAGGGGGCAGTAATTCACCCCTCCACTTT.

This clonotype was recorded many times. The chain has TRBV28 and TRBJ1-3, with D unresolved. Germline V gives CDR1 MDHEN, CDR2 SYDVKM. The CDR3 totals 14 residues. V lost 8 bases and J 8 bases, leaving 19 bases between the germline ends. CDR3 amino acids: CASRQYPMDHTIYF. The DNA for the CDR3 is TGTGCCAGCCGCCAGTACCCCATGGACCACACCATATATTTT.

The rearrangement uses TRBV2 and TRBJ1-2, with 7 bases fitting TRBD1. This CDR3 spans 14 amino acids. The ends lost 3 bases at V and 7 bases at J; junction bases unmatched: 8. Looked up from germline, CDR1 is SNHLY and CDR2 is FYNNEI. The CDR3 loop reads CASSDPTGVGGYTF. Here the CDR3 DNA reads TGTGCCAGCAGTGACCCTACAGGGGTTGGTGGCTACACCTTC. Together with reference TRBV2 and TRBJ1-2, the CDR3 gives the full variable domain: EPEVTQTPSHQVTQMGQEVILRCVPISNHLYFYWYRQILGQKVEFLVSFYNNEISEKSEIFDDQFSVERPDGSNFTLKIRSTKLEDSAMYFCASSDPTGVGGYTFGSGTRLTVV.

The table lists this clonotype with a few counts. The CDR3 DNA is TGTGCCAGCAGCACACGGGGACAGGGCTATTGCGCAGATACGCAGTATTTT. Translation: CASSTRGQGYCADTQYF. The chain employs TRBV3-1 and TRBJ2-3; 9 positions match TRBD1. The germline gives CDR1 LGHDT, CDR2 YNNKEL (reference sequence). V lost 5 bases and J lost 4; bases outside the gene matches: 13. This CDR3 is built from 17 residues.

V and J are TRBV5-1 and TRBJ2-3, with D possibly TRBD1 on 5 matching bases. From germline, CDR1 is SGHRS and CDR2 YFSETQ. The CDR3 spans 13 residues. Trimming cost V 3 bases and J 4 bases, with 9 bases left between them. Here the CDR3 DNA reads TGCGCCAGCAGCTCCCCAGGGCCAGATACGCAGTATTTT. Translated: CASSSPGPDTQYF.

This clonotype was picked up many times. The chain couples TRBV7-2 to TRBJ2-5; D is unresolved. V lost 5 bases, J lost 2 bases, and 9 bases lay in between. This CDR3 has 13 amino acids. Looked up from germline, CDR1 is SGHTA and CDR2 is FQGNSA. Here the CDR3 reads CASSGNRQETQYF. CDR3 in DNA: TGTGCCAGCAGCGGGAACCGACAAGAGACCCAGTACTTC.